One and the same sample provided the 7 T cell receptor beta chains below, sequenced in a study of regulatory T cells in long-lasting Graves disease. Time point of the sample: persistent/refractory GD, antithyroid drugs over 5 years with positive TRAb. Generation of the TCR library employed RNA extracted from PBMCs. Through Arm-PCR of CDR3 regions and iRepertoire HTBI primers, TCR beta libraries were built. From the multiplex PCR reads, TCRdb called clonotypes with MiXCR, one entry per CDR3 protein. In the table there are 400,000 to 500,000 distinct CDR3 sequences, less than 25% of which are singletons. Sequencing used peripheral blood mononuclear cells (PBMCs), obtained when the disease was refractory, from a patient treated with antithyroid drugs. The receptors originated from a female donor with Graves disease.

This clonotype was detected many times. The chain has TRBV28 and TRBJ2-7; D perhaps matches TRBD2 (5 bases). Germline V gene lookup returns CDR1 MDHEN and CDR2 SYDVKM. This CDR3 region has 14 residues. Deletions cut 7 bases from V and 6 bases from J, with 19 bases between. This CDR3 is CASTNWRGKGEQYF. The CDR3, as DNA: TGTGCCAGCACCAATTGGAGAGGGAAAGGCGAGCAGTACTTC. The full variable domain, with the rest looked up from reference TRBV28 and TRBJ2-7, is DVKVTQSSRYLVKRTGEKVFLECVQDMDHENMFWYRQDPGLGLRLIYFSYDVKMKEKGDIPEGYSVSREKKERFSLILESASTNQTSMYLCASTNWRGKGEQYFGPGTRLTVT.

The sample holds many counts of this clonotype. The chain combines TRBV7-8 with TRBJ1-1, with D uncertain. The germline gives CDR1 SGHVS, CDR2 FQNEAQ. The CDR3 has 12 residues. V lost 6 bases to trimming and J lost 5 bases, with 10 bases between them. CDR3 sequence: CASSQRRTEAFF. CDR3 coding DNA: TGTGCCAGCAGTCAAAGGAGGACTGAAGCTTTCTTT.

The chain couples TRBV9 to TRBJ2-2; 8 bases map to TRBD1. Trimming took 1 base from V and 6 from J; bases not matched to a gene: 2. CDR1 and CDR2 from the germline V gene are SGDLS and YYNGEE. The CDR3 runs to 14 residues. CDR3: CASSVPQGAGELFF. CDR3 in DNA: TGTGCCAGCAGCGTACCACAGGGGGCCGGGGAGCTGTTTTTT.

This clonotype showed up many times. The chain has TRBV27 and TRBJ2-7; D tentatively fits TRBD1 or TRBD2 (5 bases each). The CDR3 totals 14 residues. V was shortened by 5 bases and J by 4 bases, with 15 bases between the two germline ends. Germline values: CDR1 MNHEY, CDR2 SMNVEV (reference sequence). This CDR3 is CASSPLRGGYEQYF. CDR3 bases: TGTGCCAGCAGTCCCCTTCGTGGGGGATACGAGCAGTACTTC.

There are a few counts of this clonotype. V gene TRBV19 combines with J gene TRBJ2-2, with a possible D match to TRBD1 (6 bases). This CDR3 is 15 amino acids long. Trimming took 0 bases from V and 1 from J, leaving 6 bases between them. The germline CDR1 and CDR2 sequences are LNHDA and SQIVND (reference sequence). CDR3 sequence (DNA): TGTGCCAGTAGTATAGACAGGGGGAACACCGGGGAGCTGTTTTTT. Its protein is CASSIDRGNTGELFF.

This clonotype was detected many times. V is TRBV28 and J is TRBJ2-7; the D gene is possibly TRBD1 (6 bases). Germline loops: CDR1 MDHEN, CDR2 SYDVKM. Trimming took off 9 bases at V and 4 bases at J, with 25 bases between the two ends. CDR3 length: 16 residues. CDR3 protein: CASTKYPGTYPYEQYF. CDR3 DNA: TGTGCCAGTACAAAATATCCCGGGACATACCCTTACGAGCAGTACTTC.

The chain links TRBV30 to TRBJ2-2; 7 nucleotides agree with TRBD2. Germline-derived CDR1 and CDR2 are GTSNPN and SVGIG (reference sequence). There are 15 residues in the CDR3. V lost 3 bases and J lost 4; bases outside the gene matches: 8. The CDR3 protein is CAWSWNWEGTGELFF. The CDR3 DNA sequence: TGTGCCTGGAGCTGGAACTGGGAGGGCACCGGGGAGCTGTTTTTT.